This T cell receptor beta chain was documented in a study of glioma-infiltrating T cells. This clonotype came up a few times. The antigen is undetermined. Study findings and constraints: Gliomas, especially low-grade, showed above-expected tissue-blood divergence; non-neoplastic patients showed below. Only very few CDR3 sequences appeared in both tissue and blood.

Trimming left V 6 bases short and J 8 bases short, with 15 bases between. The CDR3 contains 13 residues. Germline CDR1 reads MDHEN; CDR2 reads SYDVKM. TCR alpha and beta CDR3 regions were amplified from RNA using iRepertoire nested multiplex PCR. Input was roughly 95-400 ng of tissue mRNA or PBMC total RNA. TCRdb re-derived calls from the multiplex PCR reads in MiXCR, one entry per CDR3 protein. The sample yields about 140,000 distinct CDR3 sequences, roughly two fifths seen once. The gene calls are TRBV28 and TRBJ2-3; possibly TRBD1 for D (6 bases). This TCR was recovered from a human donor with low-grade glioma or glioblastoma, undergoing nonglioma brain surgery, or in good health (not recorded which). Input material: glioma tissue, nonneoplastic brain tissue, or PBMCs (not recorded which). In DNA form, the CDR3 reads TGTGCCAGCAGGTCCCCTACAGGGCGTACGCAGTATTTT. Translated, it gives CASRSPTGRTQYF.